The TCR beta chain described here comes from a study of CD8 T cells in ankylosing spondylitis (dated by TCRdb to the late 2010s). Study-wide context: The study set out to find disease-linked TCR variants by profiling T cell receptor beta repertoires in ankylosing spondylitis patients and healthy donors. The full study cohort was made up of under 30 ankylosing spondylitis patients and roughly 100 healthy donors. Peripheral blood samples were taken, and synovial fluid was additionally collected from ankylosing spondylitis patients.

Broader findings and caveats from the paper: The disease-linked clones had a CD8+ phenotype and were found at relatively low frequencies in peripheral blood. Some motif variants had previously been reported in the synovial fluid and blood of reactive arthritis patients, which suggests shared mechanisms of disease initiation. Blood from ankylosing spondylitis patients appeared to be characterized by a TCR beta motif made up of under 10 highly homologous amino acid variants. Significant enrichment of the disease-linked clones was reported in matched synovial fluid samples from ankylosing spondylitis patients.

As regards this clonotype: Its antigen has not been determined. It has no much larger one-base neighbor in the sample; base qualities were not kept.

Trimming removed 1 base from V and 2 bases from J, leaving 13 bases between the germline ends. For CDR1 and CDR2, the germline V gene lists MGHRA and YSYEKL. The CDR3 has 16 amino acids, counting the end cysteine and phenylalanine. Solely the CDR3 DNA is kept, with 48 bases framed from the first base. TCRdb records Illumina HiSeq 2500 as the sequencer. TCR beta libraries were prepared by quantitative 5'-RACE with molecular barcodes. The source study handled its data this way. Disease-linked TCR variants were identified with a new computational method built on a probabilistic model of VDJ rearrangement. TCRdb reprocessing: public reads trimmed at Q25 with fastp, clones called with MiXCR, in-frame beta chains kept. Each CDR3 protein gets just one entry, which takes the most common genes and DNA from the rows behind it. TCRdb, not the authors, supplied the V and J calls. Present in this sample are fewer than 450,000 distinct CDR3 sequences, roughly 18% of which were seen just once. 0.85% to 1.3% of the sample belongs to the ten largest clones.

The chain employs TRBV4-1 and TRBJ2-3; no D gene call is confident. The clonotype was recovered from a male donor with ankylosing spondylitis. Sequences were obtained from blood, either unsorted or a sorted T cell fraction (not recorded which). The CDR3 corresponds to CASSQALARSTDTQYF. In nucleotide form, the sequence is TGCGCCAGCAGCCAAGCGTTAGCCAGGTCCACAGATACGCAGTATTTT.